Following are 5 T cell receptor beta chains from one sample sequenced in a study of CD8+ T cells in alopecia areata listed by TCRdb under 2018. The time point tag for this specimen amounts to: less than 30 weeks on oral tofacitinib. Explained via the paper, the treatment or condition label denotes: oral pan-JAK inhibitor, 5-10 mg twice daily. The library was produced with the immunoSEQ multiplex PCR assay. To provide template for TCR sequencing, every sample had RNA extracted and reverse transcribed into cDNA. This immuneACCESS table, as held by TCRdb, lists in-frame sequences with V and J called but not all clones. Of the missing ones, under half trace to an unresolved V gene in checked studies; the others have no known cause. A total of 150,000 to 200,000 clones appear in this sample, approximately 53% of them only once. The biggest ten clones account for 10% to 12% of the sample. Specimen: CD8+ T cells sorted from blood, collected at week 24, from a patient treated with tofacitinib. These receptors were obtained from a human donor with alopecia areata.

The CDR3 coding sequence is TGTGCCAGCACCCCGGGGGCTGGAAGCAATCAGCCCCAGCATTTT. Protein product: CASTPGAGSNQPQHF. V is TRBV2 and J is TRBJ1-5; perhaps TRBD1 as D (6 bases). V was cut by 7 bases and J by 1 base, with 14 bases left in between. Germline V CDR1 and CDR2: SNHLY, FYNNEI. This CDR3 has 15 residues.

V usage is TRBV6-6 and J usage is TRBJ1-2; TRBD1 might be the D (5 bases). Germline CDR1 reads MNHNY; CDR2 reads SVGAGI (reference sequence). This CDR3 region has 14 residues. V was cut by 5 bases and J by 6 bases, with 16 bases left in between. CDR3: CASSPRLGTDGYTF. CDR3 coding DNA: TGTGCCAGCAGTCCTCGATTAGGGACCGATGGCTACACCTTC.

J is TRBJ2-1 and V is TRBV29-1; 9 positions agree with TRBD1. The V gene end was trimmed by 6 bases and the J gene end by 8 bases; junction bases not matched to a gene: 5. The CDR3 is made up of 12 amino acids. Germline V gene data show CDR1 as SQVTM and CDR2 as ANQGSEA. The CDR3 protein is CSVKRQGDEQFF. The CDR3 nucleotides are TGCAGCGTAAAGCGACAGGGGGATGAGCAGTTCTTC.

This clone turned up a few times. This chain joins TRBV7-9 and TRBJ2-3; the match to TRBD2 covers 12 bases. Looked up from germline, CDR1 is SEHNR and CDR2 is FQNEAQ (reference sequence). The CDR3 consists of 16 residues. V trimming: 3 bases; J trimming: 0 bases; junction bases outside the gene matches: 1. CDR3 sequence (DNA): TGTGCCAGCAGCTTCGGACTAGCGGGGAGCACAGATACGCAGTATTTT. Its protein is CASSFGLAGSTDTQYF.

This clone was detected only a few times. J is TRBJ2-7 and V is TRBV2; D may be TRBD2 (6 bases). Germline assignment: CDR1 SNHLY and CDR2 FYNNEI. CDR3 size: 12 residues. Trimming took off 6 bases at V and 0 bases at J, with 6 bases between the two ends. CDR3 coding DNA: TGTGCCAGCAGGGGGGGCTCCTACGAGCAGTACTTC. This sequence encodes CASRGGSYEQYF. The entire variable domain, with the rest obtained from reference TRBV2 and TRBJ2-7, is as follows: EPEVTQTPSHQVTQMGQEVILRCVPISNHLYFYWYRQILGQKVEFLVSFYNNEISEKSEIFDDQFSVERPDGSNFTLKIRSTKLEDSAMYFCASRGGSYEQYFGPGTRLTVT.